These 32 T cell receptor beta chains were all obtained from the same sample, sequenced in a study of T cells in Graves' hyperthyroidism and ophthalmopathy. Amplification of TCR beta CDR3 regions was performed using RNA transcripts as template. A first-round RT-PCR of the TCR CDR3 used the HTBI primer set. TCRdb reanalysed the multiplex PCR reads using MiXCR and keeps one entry per CDR3 protein. The sample has 94,000 or so distinct CDR3 sequences, just over 50% seen once. Material: blood. The receptors were sampled from a woman between 40 and 55 years old with Graves' hyperthyroidism.

This clonotype appeared many times. The chain joins TRBV7-2 to TRBJ2-3; 7 nucleotides agree with TRBD1. Trimming at V came to 5 bases and at J to 4 bases, leaving 12 bases not matched to a gene. The CDR3 has 16 amino acids. Germline V gene data show CDR1 as SGHTA and CDR2 as FQGNSA. CDR3 bases: TGTGCCAGCAGCCTCCGAGGGGGCGAGAGGGCAGATACGCAGTATTTT. Its translation is CASSLRGGERADTQYF.

This clonotype was observed once. Since a much larger clone is just one base distant, this may be a read error. The CDR3 spells CASSLWGTEALF. CDR3 nucleotide sequence: TGTGCCAGCAGCTTGTGGGGCACTGAAGCTCTCTTT. The gene calls are TRBV7-9 and TRBJ1-1; perhaps TRBD1 as D (5 bases). In germline, CDR1 is SEHNR, CDR2 FQNEAQ (reference sequence). There are 12 residues in the CDR3.

This sequence joins TRBV25-1 and TRBJ1-5, with a tentative D call TRBD1 (6 bases). The V and J ends lost 2 bases and 2 bases respectively, with 10 bases between them. CDR3 length: 15 amino acids. CDR1 is MGHDK and CDR2 is SYGVNS in the germline V gene. The CDR3 DNA is TGTGCCAGCAGTGAAGGGGGGGCGGGCAATCAGCCCCAGCATTTT. This sequence encodes CASSEGGAGNQPQHF.

The chain joins TRBV29-1 to TRBJ1-6; TRBD1 is a possible D gene (5 bases). CDR3 length equals 11 residues. With 7 bases removed from V and 9 bases from J, the gap between germline ends came to 10 bases. CDR1 and CDR2 from the germline V gene are SQVTM and ANQGSEA. CDR3 loop: CSADKGSPLHF. CDR3 DNA: TGCAGCGCGGACAAGGGTTCACCCCTCCACTTT. The entire variable domain, with the rest obtained from reference TRBV29-1 and TRBJ1-6, is as follows: SAVISQKPSRDICQRGTSLTIQCQVDSQVTMMFWYRQQPGQSLTLIATANQGSEATYESGFVIDKFPISRPNLTFSTLTVSNMSPEDSSIYLCSADKGSPLHFGNGTRLTVT.

The chain links TRBV7-9 to TRBJ2-3, with D possibly being TRBD1 (7 bases). The germline V gene encodes CDR1 SEHNR and CDR2 FQNEAQ (reference sequence). V was clipped by 5 bases and J by 3 bases, with 12 bases between them. The CDR3 runs 14 residues. CDR3: CASSASGGTDTQYF. The CDR3 bases are TGTGCCAGCAGCGCTTCAGGGGGGACAGATACGCAGTATTTT.

This chain connects TRBV20-1 to TRBJ2-3, with D perhaps matching TRBD1 (6 bases). The CDR3 extends over 14 amino acids. Germline V CDR1 and CDR2: DFQATT, SNEGSKA (reference sequence). The V gene lost 4 bases and the J gene lost 4 bases, with 15 bases spanning the gap. The CDR3 region is CSAKDSSLPDTQYF. CDR3 bases: TGCAGTGCTAAGGACAGCAGCCTTCCAGATACGCAGTATTTT.

V and J are TRBV10-3 and TRBJ2-7; TRBD1 matches 8 bases. The CDR3 loop spans 14 amino acids. Trimming took 8 bases from V and 7 from J; bases not matched to a gene: 13. Germline CDR1 reads ENHRY; CDR2 reads SYGVKD. In DNA form, the CDR3 reads TGTGCCATCGGCGATCTTCAGGGGGCGGCGGAGCAGTACTTC. It translates to CAIGDLQGAAEQYF.

This sequence joins TRBV30 and TRBJ1-6; D gene uncertain. The CDR3 is 14 amino acids. V lost 0 bases and J 3 bases, leaving 6 bases between the germline ends. Germline assignment: CDR1 GTSNPN and CDR2 SVGIG (reference sequence). CDR3 DNA: TGTGCCTGGAGTGTAATCCACTATAATTCACCCCTCCACTTT. Translation gives CAWSVIHYNSPLHF.

This clonotype was recorded many times. This rearrangement joins TRBV20-1 to TRBJ2-6; TRBD1 is a possible D gene (6 bases). The V gene's germline CDR1 is DFQATT and CDR2 SNEGSKA (reference sequence). The V and J ends lost 6 bases and 1 base respectively, with 10 bases between them. The CDR3 spans 14 residues. The CDR3 sequence: CSADTGSGANVLTF. CDR3 coding DNA: TGCAGTGCCGATACAGGGTCTGGGGCCAACGTCCTGACTTTC.

The chain couples TRBV5-1 to TRBJ1-1; D is perhaps TRBD1 (5 bases). The ends were cut back, 7 bases at V and 1 base at J, with 20 bases in the middle. Germline-derived CDR1 and CDR2 are SGHRS and YFSETQ. There are 16 residues in the CDR3. CDR3 in amino acids: CASYSKAGTANTEAFF. The CDR3 nucleotides are TGCGCCAGCTACTCTAAGGCCGGGACCGCGAACACTGAAGCTTTCTTT.

This clonotype has at least ten counts. The rearrangement links TRBV7-9 to TRBJ1-2; TRBD1 matches at 12 bases. Trimming at V came to 0 bases and at J to 8 bases, leaving 4 bases not matched to a gene. The CDR3 is made up of 15 amino acids. The germline V gene encodes CDR1 SEHNR and CDR2 FQNEAQ (reference sequence). The CDR3 sequence: CASSLARDRGPGYTF. CDR3 DNA: TGTGCCAGCAGCTTAGCCCGGGACAGGGGGCCGGGCTACACCTTC.

As to this clonotype: A much larger clone lies one base from this, so it may be a read error. The chain employs TRBV4-2 and TRBJ2-5; 7 bases align to TRBD1. Germline CDR1 is LGHNA and CDR2 is YNFKEQ. This CDR3 spans 14 amino acids. CDR3 DNA sequence: TGTGCCAGCAGCCAAAGACAGGGTTGGGAGACCCAGTGCTTC. Translated, it gives CASSQRQGWETQCF.

The J gene is TRBJ1-4, the V gene TRBV24-1; no clear D. The CDR3 contains 15 residues. Germline loops: CDR1 KGHDR, CDR2 SFDVKD. With 3 bases removed from V and 8 bases from J, the gap between germline ends came to 15 bases. CDR3 protein: CATSDRAGREEKLFF. In DNA form, the CDR3 reads TGTGCCACCAGTGATCGCGCCGGAAGGGAGGAAAAACTGTTTTTT.

This clonotype was seen a handful of times. The chain links TRBV12-3 or TRBV12-4 to TRBJ1-4; the D gene is possibly TRBD1 (6 bases). The CDR3 is 15 amino acids. Trimming removed 5 bases from V and 5 bases from J, with 15 bases in between. The CDR3 DNA sequence: TGTGCCAGCAGTACCCCTGGGGGGCGGAATGAAAAACTGTTTTTT. Translation gives CASSTPGGRNEKLFF.

The chain employs TRBV15 and TRBJ2-7, with D tentatively TRBD1 or TRBD2 (5 bases each). Germline assignment: CDR1 LNHNV and CDR2 YYDKDF (reference sequence). The V end was cut by 1 base, the J end by 5 bases, with 15 bases between. This CDR3 comprises 15 residues. The chain's CDR3 is CATSRAGSGANEQYF. The CDR3 DNA reads as TGTGCCACCAGCAGAGCGGGGTCTGGGGCCAACGAGCAGTACTTC.

The genes are TRBV28 and TRBJ1-5; a weak D match, TRBD1 (5 bases). The germline V and J ends were trimmed by 2 bases and 0 bases, with 14 bases remaining between them. The CDR3 has 17 amino acids. The germline CDR1 and CDR2 sequences are MDHEN and SYDVKM. CDR3 coding DNA: TGTGCCAGCAGTTTAATCTGGGGGGATTATAGCAATCAGCCCCAGCATTTT. Translated, it gives CASSLIWGDYSNQPQHF. Combining the CDR3 with reference TRBV28 and TRBJ1-5 gives the whole variable domain DVKVTQSSRYLVKRTGEKVFLECVQDMDHENMFWYRQDPGLGLRLIYFSYDVKMKEKGDIPEGYSVSREKKERFSLILESASTNQTSMYLCASSLIWGDYSNQPQHFGDGTRLSIL.

V is TRBV6-1 and J is TRBJ1-3; 8 bases fit TRBD1. CDR3 length: 15 residues. The germline V gene encodes CDR1 MNHNS and CDR2 SASEGT. J lost 7 bases, V lost 3 bases, and 8 bases had no gene match. The CDR3: CASSDWTGRGNTIYF. The CDR3, as DNA: TGTGCCAGCAGTGATTGGACAGGGCGTGGGAACACCATATATTTT.

The CDR3 protein is CATSSARGGSEQYF. CDR3 nucleotides: TGTGCCACCAGCAGTGCTAGGGGGGGGTCCGAGCAGTACTTC. The chain employs TRBV15 and TRBJ2-7; TRBD2 might be the D (7 bases). This CDR3 spans 14 amino acids. Trimming took off 3 bases at V and 6 bases at J, with 15 bases between the two ends. Germline CDR1 reads LNHNV; CDR2 reads YYDKDF (reference sequence).

This sequence joins TRBV4-1 and TRBJ2-7; 9 bases align to TRBD2. The junction had 5 bases not matched to a gene; V was cut back by 4 bases and J by 4 bases. The CDR3 loop spans 14 amino acids. Germline CDR1 MGHRA, CDR2 YSYEKL. The CDR3 spells CASSLLSGSYEQYF. CDR3 in DNA: TGCGCCAGCAGCCTCCTTAGCGGGAGTTACGAGCAGTACTTC.

CDR3 sequence: CASSLSGTGAGGYTF. CDR3 DNA: TGTGCCAGCAGCTTATCAGGGACAGGGGCGGGTGGCTACACCTTC. The V gene is TRBV7-9, the J gene TRBJ1-2; 10 nucleotides line up with TRBD1. V gave up 2 bases and J gave up 7 bases; unmatched junction bases: 7. This CDR3 is 15 amino acids long. Germline V gives CDR1 SEHNR, CDR2 FQNEAQ (reference sequence).

The CDR3: CASAPISGRRETQYF. The CDR3 DNA is TGTGCCAGCGCACCAATATCAGGGAGGAGAGAGACCCAGTACTTC. The chain recombines TRBV6-6 with TRBJ2-5, with D perhaps TRBD2 (6 bases). V was pared by 8 bases and J by 4 bases, with 20 bases between. This CDR3 comprises 15 residues. Germline V lookup: CDR1 MNHNY, CDR2 SVGAGI (reference sequence).

The chain combines TRBV7-9 with TRBJ1-2; D gene ambiguous. The CDR3 has 13 amino acids. Trimming removed 6 bases at V and 10 bases at J, with 18 bases between. CDR1 and CDR2 (germline): SEHNR, FQNEAQ (reference sequence). The CDR3 DNA reads as TGTGCCAGCAGTAACACCGAGGGTTTCGTCTACACCTTC. Translation: CASSNTEGFVYTF.

This clonotype has a single count. The rearrangement joins TRBV10-3 to TRBJ2-7; 8 nucleotides align to TRBD2. Looked up from germline, CDR1 is ENHRY and CDR2 is SYGVKD. With V trimmed by 3 bases and J by 1 base, 5 bases remained unmatched. The CDR3 consists of 15 residues. The CDR3 here is CAISESGTRSYEQYF. The CDR3 nucleotides read TGTGCCATCAGTGAATCAGGGACTAGGTCCTACGAGCAGTACTTC.

This sequence joins TRBV20-1 and TRBJ1-1, with a possible D match to TRBD1 (6 bases). CDR3 size: 13 residues. V shed 3 bases and J shed 2 bases, with 10 bases lying between them. The germline V gene has CDR1 DFQATT and CDR2 SNEGSKA (reference sequence). CDR3 sequence reads: CSASPQGNTEAFF. CDR3 coding DNA: TGCAGTGCTAGTCCACAGGGAAACACTGAAGCTTTCTTT.

This clonotype was detected many times. This rearrangement joins TRBV29-1 to TRBJ1-2; 8 positions match TRBD1. V was pared by 6 bases and J by 2 bases, with 8 bases of the junction left unmatched. Germline CDR1 SQVTM, CDR2 ANQGSEA. The length of the CDR3 is 14 residues. CDR3 bases: TGCAGCGTGACAAATCGACAGGGGAACTATGGCTACACCTTC. Its protein product is CSVTNRQGNYGYTF.

This clonotype was detected ten times or more. The rearrangement links TRBV29-1 to TRBJ2-3; TRBD1 matches 9 bases. There are 13 residues in the CDR3. Germline V gene lookup returns CDR1 SQVTM and CDR2 ANQGSEA. The trim removed 3 bases at V and 6 bases at J, leaving 4 bases unmatched. The CDR3 sequence is CSVEGTGMDTQYF. In DNA form, the CDR3 reads TGCAGCGTTGAGGGGACAGGGATGGATACGCAGTATTTT.

This chain links TRBV20-1 with TRBJ2-7; 7 bases match TRBD2. The CDR3 sequence is 14 residues long. J lost 5 bases, V lost 3 bases, and 10 bases had no gene match. Germline loops: CDR1 DFQATT, CDR2 SNEGSKA (reference sequence). The CDR3 sequence is CSARAGLQIHEQYF. In nucleotides, the CDR3 is TGCAGTGCTAGGGCGGGACTACAGATACACGAGCAGTACTTC.

This clonotype has a count of ten or more. This rearrangement joins TRBV7-2 to TRBJ1-3; D is undetermined. The V and J ends lost 2 bases and 2 bases respectively, with 7 bases between them. The CDR3 extends over 14 amino acids. From germline, CDR1 is SGHTA and CDR2 FQGNSA. The DNA of the CDR3 is TGTGCCAGCAGCTTACGGCAGACTGGAAACACCATATATTTT. Protein sequence: CASSLRQTGNTIYF.

There are a few counts of this clonotype. The V gene is TRBV28, the J gene TRBJ2-7, with D hard to call. This CDR3 comprises 14 residues. The germline V gene encodes CDR1 MDHEN and CDR2 SYDVKM. Deletions cut 1 base from V and 2 bases from J, with 9 bases between. Written as DNA, the CDR3 is TGTGCCAGCAGTTTATTGGGCGAAACCTACGAGCAGTACTTC. As protein: CASSLLGETYEQYF.

This clonotype appeared many times. The rearrangement links TRBV7-2 to TRBJ1-2; no definite D call. Trimming left V 1 base short and J 2 bases short, with 5 bases between. The CDR3 consists of 13 residues. CDR1 and CDR2 (germline): SGHTA, FQGNSA. The CDR3 loop reads CASSLERNYGYTF. CDR3 sequence (DNA): TGTGCCAGCAGCTTAGAAAGGAACTATGGCTACACCTTC.

The rearrangement joins TRBV7-3 to TRBJ2-6, with D unclear. Germline V gene sequence: CDR1 SGHTA, CDR2 FQGTGA. The CDR3 has 14 amino acids. The V end was cut by 3 bases, the J end by 11 bases, with 14 bases between. The CDR3 bases are TGTGCCAGCAGCTTCGTGGTAGTTTCCTACGTCCTGACTTTC. Its translation is CASSFVVVSYVLTF.

The rearrangement uses TRBV6-6 and TRBJ1-2, with D unclear. CDR3 length equals 16 residues. V was clipped by 4 bases and J by 0 bases, with 15 bases between them. Per the germline V gene, CDR1 is MNHNY and CDR2 is SVGAGI (reference sequence). The CDR3 sequence is CASSFRVGSANYGYTF. The DNA for the CDR3 is TGTGCCAGCAGTTTTAGAGTTGGCTCAGCTAACTATGGCTACACCTTC.